Listed here are 2 T cell receptor beta chains from one sample, sequenced in a study of blood T cell repertoires in COVID-19. Assay: immunoSEQ multiplex PCR; the TCRdb copy retains only in-frame clones and omits some. The data hold over 60,000 clones, with around 90% observed a single time. Source material: peripheral blood. The receptors here all came from a man aged 50-59 years with COVID-19, enrolled during active disease.

The chain recombines TRBV15 with TRBJ2-5, with a weak D call TRBD2 (5 bases). The germline V and J ends were trimmed by 5 bases and 14 bases, with 18 bases remaining between them. This CDR3 is built from 12 residues. From germline, CDR1 is LNHNV and CDR2 YYDKDF (reference sequence). CDR3: CATSGSSLDRYF. CDR3 DNA sequence: TGTGCCACCAGCGGGTCTAGCCTAGACCGATACTTC. Combining the CDR3 with reference TRBV15 and TRBJ2-5 gives the whole variable domain DAMVIQNPRYQVTQFGKPVTLSCSQTLNHNVMYWYQQKSSQAPKLLFHYYDKDFNNEADTPDNFQSRRPNTSFCFLDIRSPGLGDTAMYLCATSGSSLDRYFGPGTRLLVL.

The rearrangement links TRBV21-1 to TRBJ2-3; TRBD2 is the table's D call and was not checked against the DNA. TRBV21-1 is flagged as a pseudogene. The CDR3 runs to 16 residues. CDR3 nucleotide sequence: TGTGCCAGCAGCCACGGAGGGCAGGGCCAGACAGATACGCAGTATTTT. It encodes CASSHGGQGQTDTQYF.